This T cell receptor (beta chain) was recorded in a study of long-term antiretroviral therapy in people with HIV (dated by TCRdb to 2022 to 2024). Background on the whole study: Collection of the earliest samples took place about a decade ahead of the 2015 WHO recommendation for immediate ART, at a time when ART was typically delayed until CD4 counts fell. A retrospective serial study tested whether ART initiation and durable HIV suppression were associated with changes in peripheral blood TRB repertoire composition and diversity. A total of some 210 cryopreserved PBMC samples were contributed to the cohort by 30 adults with confirmed HIV infection, with samples collected serially over a mean of roughly six years (range 1-12). About two fifths of the roughly 30 participants with HIV were female. No cross-contamination during QIAcube processing was seen in test extractions of a monoclonal T-cell line run alongside 30 to 35 polyclonal samples.

The germline V end is reduced by 7 bases and the J end by 1 base; junction bases left unmatched: 4. The CDR3 has 16 amino acids, counting the end cysteine and phenylalanine. The read is trimmed to its CDR3 DNA, 48 bases read in frame from base 1. Taken from the germline V gene, the CDR1 and CDR2 loops are SGHAT and FQNNGV. A word on this clone: It lacks a known antigen. No much larger clonotype is one base removed from it; base qualities were not supplied.

Sequencing of the TRB variable region was done with the immunoSEQ hsTCRB v3.0 assay at survey level resolution. TRB sequencing targeted a depth of roughly 40,000-55,000 T-cell genomes per sample. An Illumina MiSeq with a v3 150-cycle kit was used to sequence the pooled TRB libraries. The published analysis was carried out like this. Repertoire analysis ran in R within a reproducible Nextflow workflow covering QC, data transformation and analysis. LymphoSeq2, an R package for exploring AIRR-Seq data, was used to implement custom analyses. Several samples that produced fewer than 5000 total TRB sequences were removed, so fewer than 200 HIV repertoires were analyzed. Among the roughly 200 retained HIV repertoires, 59 were collected before ART initiation and approximately 130 were collected after ART initiation. Repertoires were downsampled to 5000 TRB nucleotide sequences, with summary statistics averaged over 100 downsampling iterations. Only TRB sequences with CDR3 regions of at least seven amino acids were retained for analysis. A Shannon entropy-derived clonality score and the Gini coefficient were used to measure diversity. In the repertoire networks, any two of the top 5000 CDR3 amino acid sequences were connected whenever the two sequences differed by an edit distance of one. Antigen specificity groups and MHC restriction were predicted for TRB CDR3 amino acid sequences with GLIPH2. Known CMV, EBV, HIV or tissue antigen associations were flagged by matching CDR3 amino acid sequences against VDJdb and McPAS-TCR. Pre-ART, post-ART and control groups were compared with Wilcoxon signed-rank tests and Holm-Bonferroni correction. TCRdb retrieved this table from immuneACCESS and kept in-frame rearrangements only. Not all clones are present; in checked studies, unresolved V genes account for under half, and no reason is known for the remainder. That table is the source of V, J and clone size, and D and trimming were worked out from the DNA. The sample table records under 35,000 clones; approximately 96% of these occur just once. The ten largest clonotypes hold 2% to 3% of the sample.

Overall results and qualifications from the work: ART initiation was associated with a significant increase in TRB diversity, but diversity stayed significantly below transplant donor controls even after long-term ART. Because pre-ART samples had limited cell numbers, unsorted PBMC were profiled rather than sorted CD4+ and CD8+ T cells. Expanded TRB clones identified before ART initiation dominated the repertoire at all time points, although this dominance fluctuated and declined in many PLHIV after ART. CDR3 length ranges in HIV repertoires were narrower than in controls, and network structure suggested an antigen-experienced repertoire with only a slight naive shift after ART. Limited PBMC availability meant only the TCR beta chain was sequenced, without alpha chain pairing. The samples span the years 2004 to 2017, and the ART regimens used may be less effective than current regimens. No data were available on ART adherence, viral resistance or therapy changes, limiting inferences about post-ART repertoire changes.

Inclusion was restricted to participants for whom at least one PBMC sample before ART initiation and at least two post-ART samples were available. All participants with HIV were treated in the United States of America. Before DNA extraction, cryopreserved samples of roughly 1-10 million PBMC were thawed and washed. At the time of the earliest PBMC sample, participants with HIV were aged between about 23 and 54 years. PBMC samples were contributed by each participant from 1-4 timepoints before ART initiation and 2-8 timepoints after ART initiation, with a median of 7 samples. For every participant, serial HIV viral load, CD4+ T-cell count, ART history and demographic data were obtained. A Qiagen kit on a QIAcube was used to extract genomic DNA from unsorted PBMC, with samples processed in batches of 12.

The starting material was unsorted PBMCs, obtained 6.5 to 6.6 years after starting antiretroviral therapy. The TCR sequence derives from a man aged 25-40 years with HIV. The chain links TRBV11-2 with TRBJ2-6, with TRBD1 identical over 10 junction bases. The CDR3 is CASNDRGRSGANVLTF. The bases are TGTGCCAGCAACGACAGGGGGCGGTCTGGGGCCAACGTCCTGACTTTC.